This T cell receptor beta chain was found in a study of identical twins. One entry per CDR3 protein, called by TCRdb with MiXCR from the 5' RACE reads. The sample lists 700,000 to 950,000 distinct CDR3 sequences, 9% to 15% occurring once. General observations from the study: Abundant cord blood beta clonotypes carried fewer insertions; memory repertoires showed none.

At least ten counts were recorded for this clonotype. Its cognate antigen is unknown. The germline V gene encodes CDR1 SGHRS and CDR2 YFSETQ. V shed 4 bases and J shed 1 base, with 24 bases lying between them. CDR3 length equals 19 residues. A further study also used this sample, focusing on yellow fever vaccine responses in identical twins.

The chain employs TRBV5-1 and TRBJ2-4; possible D gene TRBD2, 6 bases. Sample: PBMCs. The TCR was taken from a woman between 18 and 29 years old in good health. CDR3 DNA sequence: TGCGCCAGCAGCCCTGACCCGGGGACTGCGGAGGTTGCCAAAAACATTCAGTACTTC. Protein: CASSPDPGTAEVAKNIQYF.